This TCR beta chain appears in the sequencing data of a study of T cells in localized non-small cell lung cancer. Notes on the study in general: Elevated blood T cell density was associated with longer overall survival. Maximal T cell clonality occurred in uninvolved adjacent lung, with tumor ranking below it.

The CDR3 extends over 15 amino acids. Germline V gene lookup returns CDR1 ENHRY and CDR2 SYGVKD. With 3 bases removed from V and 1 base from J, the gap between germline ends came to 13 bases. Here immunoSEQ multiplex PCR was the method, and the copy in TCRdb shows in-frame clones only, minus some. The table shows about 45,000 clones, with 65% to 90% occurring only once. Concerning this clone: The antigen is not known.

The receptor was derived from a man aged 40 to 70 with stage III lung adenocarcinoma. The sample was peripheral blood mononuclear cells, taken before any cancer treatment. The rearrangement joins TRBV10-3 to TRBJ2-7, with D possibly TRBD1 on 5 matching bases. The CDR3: CAISETRDSSYEQYF. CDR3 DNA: TGTGCCATCAGTGAAACGCGAGACAGTTCCTACGAGCAGTACTTC.